The sample holds a few counts of the clone carrying this T cell receptor beta chain. Its ends do not fully match the called genes, so a read error is possible. This sample is part of a study of beta chain features in type 1 diabetes. What was sequenced were expressed TCRB transcripts, since all of the isolated RNA had been reverse transcribed. Libraries were prepared by immunoSEQ multiplex PCR; TCRdb keeps only in-frame clonotypes and omits some of them. This sample carries roughly 450,000 clones, 11% of them seen once, and the ten largest clones take approximately 0.05%. This CDR3 has 12 amino acids. Germline CDR1 reads PRHDT; CDR2 reads FYEKMQ (reference sequence). Per donor, one heparinised blood draw averaged roughly 110 mL.

The rearrangement uses TRBV13 and TRBJ1-2; D unclear. The sequencing sample was made of naive CD4+ T cells from blood. The source is a woman under 30 in good health. The DNA for the CDR3 is TGTGCCAGCAGCCCCAGCCACGGTATACGTGTCTTC. Translation: CASSPSHGIRVF.